The 5 T cell receptor beta chains presented below share a single source sample, sequenced in a study of CD8 T cells in ankylosing spondylitis. Study-wide findings and caveats: A motif of roughly 8 highly homologous TCR beta variants was seen as apparently characteristic of ankylosing spondylitis blood.

TCRdb fed the 5' RACE reads into MiXCR, producing one record per CDR3 protein. Of a few hundred thousand distinct CDR3 sequences detected, 20% to 25% appear once; the ten largest clones hold roughly a sixth. Their cognate antigens are unknown. The sequenced sample was blood, either unsorted or a sorted T cell fraction (not recorded which). These TCRs come from a male donor with ankylosing spondylitis.

The chain recombines TRBV24-1 with TRBJ2-1, with D maybe TRBD2 (5 bases). Trimming left V 5 bases short and J 8 bases short, with 21 bases between. The length of the CDR3 is 16 residues. Germline V gene lookup returns CDR1 KGHDR and CDR2 SFDVKD. The CDR3 loop reads CATSGLARAGMDEQFF. The CDR3 DNA reads TGTGCCACCAGTGGTCTGGCGCGGGCAGGAATGGATGAGCAGTTCTTC.

This clonotype was recorded a few times. The CDR3 here is CASSLMRDSPLHF. For the CDR3, the DNA is TGTGCCAGCAGTTTAATGAGGGATTCACCCCTCCACTTT. This chain uses TRBV27 with TRBJ1-6; D gene unclear. The CDR3 runs 13 residues. Germline CDR1 and CDR2: MNHEY and SMNVEV (reference sequence). Trimming shortened V by 2 bases and J by 8 bases, and 7 bases separated the two germline ends.

The rearrangement joins TRBV7-2 to TRBJ1-2; no clear D. The CDR3 is 15 amino acids. CDR1 SGHTA and CDR2 FQGNSA come from the germline V gene. The V end lost 5 bases, the J end lost 4 bases, and 17 bases lay between the germline ends. The chain's CDR3 is CASSLGPAFSYGYTF. The DNA of the CDR3 is TGTGCCAGCAGCCTCGGACCCGCCTTCAGCTATGGCTACACCTTC.

The genes are TRBV25-1 and TRBJ1-1; tentatively, D is TRBD1 (6 bases). V lost 4 bases, J lost 4 bases, and 13 bases lay in between. The CDR3 contains 14 residues. From germline, CDR1 is MGHDK and CDR2 SYGVNS. CDR3 coding DNA: TGTGCCAGCAGTGGGTGGGGGCGAGGCACTGAAGCTTTCTTT. As protein: CASSGWGRGTEAFF.

This chain joins TRBV6-2 or TRBV6-3 and TRBJ2-3; TRBD1 aligns across 7 bases. In germline, CDR1 is MNHEY, CDR2 SVGEGT. J lost 3 bases, V lost 4 bases, and 19 bases had no gene match. The CDR3 spans 19 residues. The CDR3 DNA sequence: TGTGCCAGCAGTTTACCGTTCAGGGACAGAAGTCTTACGACAGATACGCAGTATTTT. It specifies CASSLPFRDRSLTTDTQYF.